One sample yielded the 25 T cell receptor beta chains listed below, sequenced in a study of spatial heterogeneity in lung cancer. Study observations and caveats: In tumors, expanded intratumoral alpha and beta TCR counts tracked mutation counts.

Their recognized antigens are unknown. The time point is: sample taken at primary tumor resection. A single record per CDR3 protein comes from TCRdb applying MiXCR to the 5' RACE reads. The data show under 3,000 distinct CDR3 sequences, approximately 10% seen once. The sample consisted of lung tumor tissue, taken at surgery. The source of these receptors is a female donor with early-stage non-small cell lung cancer.

This clonotype was detected ten times or more. This sequence joins TRBV6-2 or TRBV6-3 and TRBJ1-2, with D perhaps TRBD1 (6 bases). CDR3 length equals 13 residues. CDR1 and CDR2 (germline): MNHEY, SVGEGT. The V gene lost 6 bases and the J gene lost 5 bases, with 13 bases spanning the gap. The CDR3 DNA is TGTGCCAGCAGGGATGGACAGCGTTATGGCTACACCTTC. As protein: CASRDGQRYGYTF.

Within the sample, this clonotype is medium-sized. The chain carries TRBV11-2 and TRBJ2-3, with D hard to call. This CDR3 is built from 13 residues. The V gene lost 0 bases and the J gene lost 1 base, with 2 bases spanning the gap. Germline V gene lookup returns CDR1 SGHAT and CDR2 FQNNGV. CDR3 sequence: CASSLEGTDTQYF. The CDR3 DNA reads as TGTGCCAGCAGCTTAGAGGGCACAGATACGCAGTATTTT.

This clonotype occurred many times. This chain links TRBV6-1 with TRBJ2-7; 8 bases align to TRBD1. V lost 4 bases and J lost 3; bases outside the gene matches: 8. The CDR3 contains 15 residues. The germline V gene encodes CDR1 MNHNS and CDR2 SASEGT. The CDR3 bases are TGTGCCAGCAGTGTAACCGGGACAGGAGTCTACGAGCAGTACTTC. Translated: CASSVTGTGVYEQYF.

The chain couples TRBV27 to TRBJ1-2; 8 bases agree with TRBD1. The ends lost 7 bases at V and 8 bases at J; junction bases unmatched: 12. Germline CDR1 MNHEY, CDR2 SMNVEV (reference sequence). The CDR3 runs to 14 residues. This CDR3 reads CASKSSGQGGGYTF. In nucleotides, the CDR3 is TGTGCCAGCAAAAGCTCAGGACAGGGAGGCGGCTACACCTTC.

This clonotype is termed medium-sized. The gene calls are TRBV7-3 and TRBJ2-3, with 7 bases identical to TRBD2. J lost 1 base, V lost 5 bases, and 15 bases had no gene match. This CDR3 is built from 18 residues. Germline CDR1 reads SGHTA; CDR2 reads FQGTGA. CDR3 sequence (DNA): TGTGCCAGCAGCCCCTCCCCCTACGGGAGGTGGGGCACAGATACGCAGTATTTT. Amino acid sequence: CASSPSPYGRWGTDTQYF.

This clonotype is labeled as medium-sized (0.01 to 0.1%). The chain uses TRBV28 and TRBJ2-6; 7 nucleotides align to TRBD2. The ends lost 6 bases at V and 4 bases at J; junction bases unmatched: 6. Germline CDR1 is MDHEN and CDR2 is SYDVKM. The CDR3 runs to 15 residues. As DNA, the CDR3 is TGTGCCAGCAGGGCCGCGGGAGCAGGGGCCAACGTCCTGACTTTC. Protein product: CASRAAGAGANVLTF.

In this sample, this clonotype turned up many times. The CDR3 nucleotides are TGTGCCAGCACCCGGCGGGGCTTCTCGATGAACACTGAAGCTTTCTTT. Its protein product is CASTRRGFSMNTEAFF. The V call is TRBV11-2, the J call TRBJ1-1, with D perhaps TRBD1 (5 bases). Trimming shortened V by 7 bases and J by 0 bases, and 18 bases separated the two germline ends. Germline V lookup: CDR1 SGHAT, CDR2 FQNNGV. The CDR3 has 16 amino acids.

This clonotype was picked up many times. This chain connects TRBV10-3 to TRBJ1-5; 9 bases align to TRBD1. CDR3 length equals 14 residues. The germline gives CDR1 ENHRY, CDR2 SYGVKD. J lost 6 bases, V lost 11 bases, and 11 bases had no gene match. The CDR3 is CAASRQGDVQPQHF. Written as DNA, the CDR3 is TGTGCCGCGTCGCGACAGGGGGACGTTCAGCCCCAGCATTTT.

The chain recombines TRBV4-1 with TRBJ2-5; TRBD1 aligns across 12 bases. V was pared by 4 bases and J by 1 base, with 10 bases of the junction left unmatched. Germline V gene data show CDR1 as MGHRA and CDR2 as YSYEKL. CDR3 size: 18 residues. This CDR3 reads CASSRPPGTGGSQETQYF. In nucleotides, the CDR3 is TGCGCCAGCAGCCGTCCGCCTGGGACAGGGGGCAGCCAAGAGACCCAGTACTTC.

This clonotype is deemed medium-sized. In DNA, the CDR3 is TGTGCCAGCAGTGGGACCGAGTATAGGGAGCAGTTCTTC. Its protein is CASSGTEYREQFF. J is TRBJ2-1 and V is TRBV6-2 or TRBV6-3; D may correspond to TRBD1 or TRBD2 (5 bases each). Germline V gene lookup returns CDR1 MNHEY and CDR2 SVGEGT. The CDR3 has 13 amino acids. V lost 5 bases, J lost 10 bases, and 15 bases lay in between.

This chain links TRBV6-5 with TRBJ2-1, with 10 bases lining up with TRBD2. CDR1 is MNHEY and CDR2 is SVGAGI in the germline V gene. The CDR3 totals 17 residues. V gave up 4 bases and J gave up 8 bases; unmatched junction bases: 14. The CDR3 loop is CASSSLAAGGPRDEQFF. The CDR3 nucleotides are TGTGCCAGCAGTTCCCTCGCAGCGGGAGGGCCCAGGGATGAGCAGTTCTTC.

This clonotype was found a few times. The chain is built from TRBV6-5 and TRBJ1-2; 7 bases map to TRBD1. J lost 1 base, V lost 5 bases, and 10 bases had no gene match. Looked up from germline, CDR1 is MNHEY and CDR2 is SVGAGI. The CDR3 loop spans 16 amino acids. CDR3 bases: TGTGCCAGCAGTAAAACCGGGACAGCTTTTAACTATGGCTACACCTTC. It yields the protein CASSKTGTAFNYGYTF.

This clonotype has more than one count but fewer than ten. The rearrangement joins TRBV29-1 to TRBJ2-5; the match to TRBD2 covers 10 bases. This CDR3 spans 15 amino acids. Trimming cost V 2 bases and J 5 bases; bases outside gene matches: 8. Looked up from germline, CDR1 is SQVTM and CDR2 is ANQGSEA. This CDR3 is CSVEPTSGRAETQYF. The CDR3 nucleotides read TGCAGCGTTGAACCCACCAGCGGGAGGGCTGAGACCCAGTACTTC.

By proportion, this clonotype is medium-sized. The rearrangement joins TRBV5-1 to TRBJ2-1, with D possibly TRBD1 on 5 matching bases. CDR1 and CDR2 (germline): SGHRS, YFSETQ. Trimming stripped 4 bases from V and 5 bases from J, with 16 bases between. This CDR3 is built from 15 residues. CDR3 nucleotides: TGCGCCAGCAGCATCATAGGGGCAACGAACAATGAGCAGTTCTTC. It codes for CASSIIGATNNEQFF.

By sample fraction, this clonotype is medium-sized. This sequence joins TRBV7-6 and TRBJ2-3, with 8 positions matching TRBD1. The germline CDR1 and CDR2 sequences are SGHVS and FNYEAQ. The CDR3 is made up of 16 amino acids. The trim removed 5 bases at V and 4 bases at J, leaving 11 bases unmatched. CDR3 DNA sequence: TGTGCCAGCAGCCCCAGGGGGCAGATTAGGTCAGATACGCAGTATTTT. Residues: CASSPRGQIRSDTQYF.

This clonotype was seen many times. The V gene is TRBV4-2, the J gene TRBJ2-1; 9 bases map to TRBD2. Germline assignment: CDR1 LGHNA and CDR2 YNFKEQ. This CDR3 spans 16 amino acids. V lost 2 bases and J lost 7; bases outside the gene matches: 9. CDR3 sequence (DNA): TGTGCCAGCAGCCAAAACAGCGGGAGGTCTGTGAATGAGCAGTTCTTC. Encoded protein: CASSQNSGRSVNEQFF.

The rearrangement uses TRBV28 and TRBJ2-7; TRBD2 matches at 12 bases. CDR1 and CDR2 from the germline V gene are MDHEN and SYDVKM. Trimming cost V 6 bases and J 4 bases; bases outside gene matches: 7. The CDR3 sequence is 15 residues long. CDR3 nucleotides: TGTGCCAGCAGAGTCGGACTAGCGGGAACTTACGAGCAGTACTTC. Protein: CASRVGLAGTYEQYF.

The chain links TRBV27 to TRBJ2-7; tentatively, D is TRBD1 (6 bases). With 9 bases removed from V and 0 bases from J, the gap between germline ends came to 15 bases. The CDR3 contains 14 residues. CDR1 MNHEY and CDR2 SMNVEV come from the germline V gene (reference sequence). This CDR3 is CASGGQSSSYEQYF. In DNA form, the CDR3 reads TGTGCCAGTGGAGGACAGTCAAGCTCCTACGAGCAGTACTTC.

This clonotype is termed medium-sized. The chain combines TRBV7-3 with TRBJ2-5; no firm D call. From germline, CDR1 is SGHTA and CDR2 FQGTGA. The V end lost 0 bases, the J end lost 2 bases, and 10 bases lay between the germline ends. The CDR3 is 15 amino acids. DNA for the CDR3: TGTGCCAGCAGCTTAACGGCAGCACAGCAAGAGACCCAGTACTTC. Its protein is CASSLTAAQQETQYF.

This clonotype counts as medium-sized. This chain uses TRBV28 with TRBJ2-6, with TRBD2 as a possible D gene (6 bases). V was cut by 10 bases and J by 1 base, with 17 bases left in between. The germline V gene encodes CDR1 MDHEN and CDR2 SYDVKM. There are 16 residues in the CDR3. CDR3 region: CATFLSGASGANVLTF. Written as DNA, the CDR3 is TGTGCCACCTTCCTTTCGGGAGCATCTGGGGCCAACGTCCTGACTTTC.

By frequency in the sample, this clonotype is medium-sized. J is TRBJ1-1 and V is TRBV27; no clear D gene. This CDR3 has 13 amino acids. Germline loops: CDR1 MNHEY, CDR2 SMNVEV (reference sequence). The V and J ends lost 3 bases and 0 bases respectively, with 5 bases between them. CDR3 sequence: CASSFDLNTEAFF. The CDR3 DNA reads as TGTGCCAGCAGTTTCGACCTGAACACTGAAGCTTTCTTT.

The rearrangement uses TRBV28 and TRBJ2-5; D is ambiguous. Trimming removed 3 bases from V and 3 bases from J, with 17 bases in between. The CDR3 consists of 16 residues. Germline V gene lookup returns CDR1 MDHEN and CDR2 SYDVKM. CDR3 bases: TGTGCCAGCAGTTTGGACCCCCAGCAGGTGAAAGAGACCCAGTACTTC. This encodes CASSLDPQQVKETQYF. Full variable domain (missing parts from reference TRBV28 and TRBJ2-5): DVKVTQSSRYLVKRTGEKVFLECVQDMDHENMFWYRQDPGLGLRLIYFSYDVKMKEKGDIPEGYSVSREKKERFSLILESASTNQTSMYLCASSLDPQQVKETQYFGPGTRLLVL.

This clonotype is medium-sized within its sample. In DNA form, the CDR3 reads TGTGCCAGCAGTCCAGGACTAGCGGGAGGACTCATCGATACGCAGTATTTT. This codes for CASSPGLAGGLIDTQYF. V gene TRBV7-9 combines with J gene TRBJ2-3; 14 positions match TRBD2. Germline V lookup: CDR1 SEHNR, CDR2 FQNEAQ (reference sequence). The CDR3 is made up of 17 amino acids. V trimming: 6 bases; J trimming: 6 bases; junction bases outside the gene matches: 11.

This clonotype turned up a few times. The chain combines TRBV20-1 with TRBJ2-1, with 12 nucleotides matching TRBD2. The V gene end was trimmed by 6 bases and the J gene end by 2 bases; junction bases not matched to a gene: 5. The CDR3 is 15 residues long. The germline V gene has CDR1 DFQATT and CDR2 SNEGSKA (reference sequence). The CDR3: CSAGTSGYTYNEQFF. CDR3 nucleotide sequence: TGCAGTGCAGGGACTAGCGGGTACACCTACAATGAGCAGTTCTTC.

Sample share makes this clonotype medium-sized. V and J are TRBV7-2 and TRBJ1-2; no clear D gene. Germline V gene data show CDR1 as SGHTA and CDR2 as FQGNSA. The CDR3 sequence is 12 residues long. The V end lost 5 bases, the J end lost 4 bases, and 8 bases lay between the germline ends. The CDR3 spells CASSITGYGYTF. The CDR3 bases are TGTGCCAGCAGCATCACCGGCTATGGCTACACCTTC. The full variable domain, its missing parts supplied by reference TRBV7-2 and TRBJ1-2, is GAGVSQSPSNKVTEKGKDVELRCDPISGHTALYWYRQSLGQGLEFLIYFQGNSAPDKSGLPSDRFSAERTGGSVSTLTIQRTQQEDSAVYLCASSITGYGYTFGSGTRLTVV.